This T cell receptor beta chain originates from a study of blood T cell repertoires in COVID-19 (TCRdb year 2020). For the wider study: Collaborator samples came from the United States, Italy and Spain and covered acute and convalescent phases of COVID-19. A freely available public database, intended as a resource for researchers studying the immune response to SARS-CoV-2, is where the repertoires were released. Sample metadata almost always included a de-identified subject ID, COVID-19 status, age in years and sex. Samples were obtained from the ongoing ImmuneRACE study (first 160 participants) and from 1,000 to 1,500 subjects provided by 6 global collaborators. Where available, HLA class I and class II types were taken from metadata supplied by the sample provider and were not determined by assay-based typing. The prospective study material was composed of cDNA or gDNA derived from T cells, B-cell-depleted T cells, or PBMCs. Subjects who had been exposed to COVID-19, were actively infected with it, or had recovered from it provided the deeply sampled blood TCRbeta repertoires that made up the dataset. Results and caveats for the whole study, not just this receptor: Clinical and demographic metadata were provided uncurated, with the amount varying by source and participant.

As to this clone: Its antigen has not been determined. No quality values exist for individual bases; no much larger clone is one base distant.

CDR1 and CDR2 (SGDLS, YYNGEE) derive from the germline V gene. The CDR3 runs 15 amino acids, cysteine and phenylalanine included. The CDR3 DNA has 45 bases and is translated from base 1. Trimming accounts for 2 bases at V and 4 bases at J, while the number of junction bases matched to no gene is 6. The immunoSEQ Assay, a bias-controlled multiplex PCR, was used to amplify TCRbeta CDR3 regions from genomic DNA. Per the original workflow: The number of nucleated cells in each sample was estimated by amplification of reference gene primers within the assay. To quantify the absolute abundance of each unique TCRbeta CDR3 rearrangement, sequence reads were collapsed and filtered. For each sample, productive Simpson clonality was calculated as the square root of Simpson's diversity index across productive rearrangements. This immuneACCESS table, as held by TCRdb, lists in-frame sequences with V and J called but not all clones. Of the missing ones, under half trace to an unresolved V gene in checked studies; the others have no known cause. V and J calls plus clone size are reproduced from that table; the DNA served to infer D and trimming. Within this sample are fewer than 100,000 clones, with almost 85% of them counted one time only. The ten largest make up more than 9.5% of the sample.

One collaborating source in Seattle enrolled patients while the patients were actively infected and followed the patients over time throughout the course of disease. Whole blood was collected in K2EDTA tubes by collaborating institutions according to the institutions' own protocols. For TCRbeta analysis, collaborators shipped samples in one of three forms: frozen whole blood, isolated PBMCs, or DNA extracted from either of those sample types. This clonotype originated in a man aged 50 to 59 with COVID-19, enrolled during active disease. The sequence links TRBV9 to TRBJ2-7, and TRBD1 aligns with 10 junction nucleotides. What was sequenced was peripheral blood. CDR3 sequence: CASSVAGTGVYEQYF. The DNA sequence reads TGTGCCAGCAGCGTCGCCGGGACAGGGGTTTACGAGCAGTACTTC.